One and the same sample provided the 8 T cell receptor beta chains below, sequenced in a study of T cell responses to AZD1222 COVID-19 vaccine. Sequencing used immunoSEQ multiplex PCR; TCRdb keeps in-frame clones, though not all of them. The profile shows around 250,000 clones, over 85% of them singletons. The source was peripheral blood, collected on day 0 of AZD1222 vaccination. The receptor source for this set is an adult in good health.

The rearrangement uses TRBV7-9 and TRBJ2-1; 8 bases align to TRBD2. V gave up 5 bases and J gave up 8 bases; unmatched junction bases: 11. The CDR3 length is 15 residues. CDR1 is SEHNR, CDR2 FQNEAQ, per germline (reference sequence). CDR3 residues: CASSPGLGDPYEQFF. In DNA, the CDR3 is TGTGCCAGCAGCCCGGGACTAGGGGATCCCTATGAGCAGTTCTTC.

Remarks on this clone: The same CDR3 also results from other DNA sequences found in this sample. The V and J genes are TRBV6-5 and TRBJ1-5; D ambiguous. In germline, CDR1 is MNHEY, CDR2 SVGAGI. The CDR3 consists of 12 residues. Trimming took off 6 bases at V and 7 bases at J, with 10 bases between the two ends. The CDR3 here is CASSPPGQPQHF. DNA for the CDR3: TGTGCCAGCAGCCCACCGGGGCAGCCCCAGCATTTT.

This sequence joins TRBV28 and TRBJ2-7; possible D gene TRBD2, 5 bases. CDR3 size: 13 residues. Trimming took off 7 bases at V and 0 bases at J, with 10 bases between the two ends. Per the germline V gene, CDR1 is MDHEN and CDR2 is SYDVKM. The CDR3 DNA is TGTGCCAGCACCCTGAGCGGCTCCTACGAGCAGTACTTC. The encoded protein is CASTLSGSYEQYF.

The chain recombines TRBV6-5 with TRBJ1-1, with D unclear. The V gene's germline CDR1 is MNHEY and CDR2 SVGAGI. This CDR3 region has 11 residues. Trimming stripped 8 bases from V and 4 bases from J, with 8 bases between. The CDR3 DNA is TGTGCCAGCCTGCGGGGCACTGAAGCTTTCTTT. Encoded protein: CASLRGTEAFF.

The genes are TRBV7-8 and TRBJ2-2; D is unclear. V was clipped by 1 base and J by 0 bases, with 9 bases between them. Germline lookup yields CDR1 SGHVS and CDR2 FQNEAQ. This CDR3 contains 16 residues. The CDR3 DNA sequence: TGTGCCAGCAGCTTAGTGCGGTCCGCGAACACCGGGGAGCTGTTTTTT. Translation: CASSLVRSANTGELFF.

The J gene is TRBJ2-3, the V gene TRBV7-9, with TRBD2 matching over 13 bases. The CDR3 spans 16 residues. Germline-derived CDR1 and CDR2 are SEHNR and FQNEAQ (reference sequence). V gave up 5 bases and J gave up 6 bases; unmatched junction bases: 8. The CDR3 nucleotides are TGTGCCAGCAGCCCCCGGACTAGCGGGAGTGTCGATACGCAGTATTTT. The encoded protein is CASSPRTSGSVDTQYF.

The gene calls are TRBV7-9 and TRBJ1-4; maybe TRBD1 (6 bases). The germline V and J ends were trimmed by 5 bases and 5 bases, with 15 bases remaining between them. Germline values: CDR1 SEHNR, CDR2 FQNEAQ (reference sequence). The CDR3 contains 15 residues. CDR3 DNA sequence: TGTGCCAGCAGCAAACAGGGCCCGATGAATGAAAAACTGTTTTTT. This gives the protein CASSKQGPMNEKLFF.

This clone has a single count. This chain joins TRBV7-9 and TRBJ1-2; D is ambiguous. V shed 5 bases and J shed 6 bases, with 13 bases lying between them. The CDR3 sequence is 13 residues long. Germline CDR1 is SEHNR and CDR2 is FQNEAQ (reference sequence). The CDR3 here is CASSPRASDGYTF. In DNA form, the CDR3 reads TGTGCCAGCAGCCCCCGGGCGTCCGATGGCTACACCTTC.